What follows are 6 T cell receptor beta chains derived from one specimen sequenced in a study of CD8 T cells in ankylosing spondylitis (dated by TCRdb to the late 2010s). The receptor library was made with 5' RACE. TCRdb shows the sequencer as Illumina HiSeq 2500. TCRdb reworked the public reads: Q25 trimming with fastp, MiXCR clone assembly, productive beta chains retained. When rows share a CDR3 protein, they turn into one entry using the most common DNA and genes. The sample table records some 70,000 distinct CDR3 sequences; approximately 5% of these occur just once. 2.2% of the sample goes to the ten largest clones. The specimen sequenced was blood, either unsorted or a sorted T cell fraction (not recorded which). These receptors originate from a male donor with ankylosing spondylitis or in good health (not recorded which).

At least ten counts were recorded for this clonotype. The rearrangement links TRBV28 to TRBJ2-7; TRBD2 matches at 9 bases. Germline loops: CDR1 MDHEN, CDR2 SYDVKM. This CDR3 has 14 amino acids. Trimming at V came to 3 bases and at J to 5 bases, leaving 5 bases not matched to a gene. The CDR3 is CASSLRRGGHEQYF. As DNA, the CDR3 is TGTGCCAGCAGTTTGAGGCGGGGGGGTCACGAGCAGTACTTC.

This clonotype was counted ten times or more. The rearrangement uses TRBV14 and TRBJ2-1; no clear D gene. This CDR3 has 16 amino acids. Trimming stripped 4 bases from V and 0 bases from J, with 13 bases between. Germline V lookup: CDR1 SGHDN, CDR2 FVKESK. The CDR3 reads CASSPTTLHSYNEQFF. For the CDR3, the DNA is TGTGCCAGCAGCCCCACGACTCTCCACTCCTACAATGAGCAGTTCTTC.

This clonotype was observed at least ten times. CDR3 protein: CASSQYRGEMNTEAFF. In DNA, the CDR3 is TGCGCCAGCAGCCAGTACAGGGGCGAAATGAACACTGAAGCTTTCTTT. The rearrangement joins TRBV4-3 to TRBJ1-1; 7 nucleotides align to TRBD1. The length of the CDR3 is 16 residues. Germline V gene sequence: CDR1 LGHNA, CDR2 YSLEER. The V and J ends lost 3 bases and 0 bases, in that order; junction bases with no gene match: 7.

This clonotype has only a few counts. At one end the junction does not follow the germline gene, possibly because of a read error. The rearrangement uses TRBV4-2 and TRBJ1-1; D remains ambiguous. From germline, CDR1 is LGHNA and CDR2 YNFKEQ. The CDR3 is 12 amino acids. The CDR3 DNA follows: TGTGCCAGGAGCCACGGGCCGCTCACCTGGCACTTT. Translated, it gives CARSHGPLTWHF.

CDR3 DNA: TGCGCCAGCATCTTACTGGGAGGCGGGCCTCGGGATGAGCAGTTCTTC. Amino acid sequence: CASILLGGGPRDEQFF. This chain connects TRBV5-1 to TRBJ2-1, with D possibly matching TRBD2 (6 bases). CDR1 and CDR2 from the germline V gene are SGHRS and YFSETQ. V was trimmed by 6 bases and J by 8 bases, leaving 24 bases between them. The CDR3 length is 16 residues. Using reference TRBV5-1 and TRBJ2-1 for the parts outside the CDR3, the full variable domain is KAGVTQTPRYLIKTRGQQVTLSCSPISGHRSVSWYQQTPGQGLQFLFEYFSETQRNKGNFPGRFSGRQFSNSRSEMNVSTLELGDSALYLCASILLGGGPRDEQFFGPGTRLTVL.

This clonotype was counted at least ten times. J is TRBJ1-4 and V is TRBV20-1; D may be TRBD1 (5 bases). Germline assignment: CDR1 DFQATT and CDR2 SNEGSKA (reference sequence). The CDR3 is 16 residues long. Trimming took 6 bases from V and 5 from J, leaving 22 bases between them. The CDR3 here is CSAQHSGRGFNEKLFF. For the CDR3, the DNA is TGCAGTGCCCAGCATTCGGGACGAGGGTTCAATGAAAAACTGTTTTTT.